What follows are 7 T cell receptor beta chains derived from one specimen sequenced in a study of identical twins. TCRdb reprocessed the 5' RACE reads via MiXCR and lists one record per CDR3 protein. The data contain 310,000 or so distinct CDR3 sequences, under 9% of them seen just once; the ten biggest clones take up roughly 2.1%. The same data also contributed to another study, on yellow fever vaccine responses in identical twins.

Sequences were obtained from memory (CD45RO+) T cells sorted from blood. The receptors derive from a woman between 18 and 29 years old in good health.

The table lists this clonotype with many counts. CDR3 nucleotides: TGCGCCAGCAGCTTCCAGCGGGGGGCTGGCAATGAGCAGTTCTTC. Translated: CASSFQRGAGNEQFF. This chain uses TRBV5-1 with TRBJ2-1; 9 bases align to TRBD2. The CDR3 loop spans 15 amino acids. Germline loops: CDR1 SGHRS, CDR2 YFSETQ. V shed 2 bases and J 6 bases; nucleotides not matched to a gene: 6.

Many counts were recorded for this clonotype. The chain is built from TRBV20-1 and TRBJ2-3; tentatively, D is TRBD1 (6 bases). The CDR3 sequence is 13 residues long. Germline lookup yields CDR1 DFQATT and CDR2 SNEGSKA (reference sequence). Trimming took off 0 bases at V and 2 bases at J, with 6 bases between the two ends. The CDR3 region is CSAREGHTDTQYF. The CDR3, as DNA: TGCAGTGCTAGAGAGGGACACACAGATACGCAGTATTTT.

This clonotype was picked up many times. The chain has TRBV6-1 and TRBJ1-6; D is unclear. Germline CDR1 reads MNHNS; CDR2 reads SASEGT. The CDR3 has 16 residues. V dropped 1 base and J dropped 10 bases, with 17 bases sitting between them. The DNA of the CDR3 is TGTGCCAGCAGTGAAGTAGTCACTACATCGAGATCACCCCTCCACTTT. As protein: CASSEVVTTSRSPLHF.

The rearrangement joins TRBV18 to TRBJ1-1; D possibly corresponds to TRBD1 (6 bases). The germline V and J ends were trimmed by 0 bases and 1 base, with 15 bases remaining between them. The CDR3 sequence is 17 residues long. The germline V gene has CDR1 KGHSH and CDR2 LQKENI. The CDR3 protein is CASSPPVGGGKNTEAFF. For the CDR3, the DNA is TGTGCCAGCTCACCACCGGTAGGGGGGGGCAAGAACACTGAAGCTTTCTTT.

This clonotype has just a few counts. V and J are TRBV7-3 and TRBJ2-5; D is undetermined. V was cut by 1 base and J by 5 bases, with 8 bases left in between. Germline V gene sequence: CDR1 SGHTA, CDR2 FQGTGA. This CDR3 has 13 amino acids. The CDR3 is CASSLRPMETQYF. Written as DNA, the CDR3 is TGTGCCAGCAGCTTAAGACCAATGGAGACCCAGTACTTC.

A note on this clonotype: This may be a read error, as it is one base from a much larger clone. The genes are TRBV7-9 and TRBJ2-3, with 8 bases lining up with TRBD2. The CDR3 loop spans 15 amino acids. Germline CDR1 and CDR2: SEHNR and FQNEAQ (reference sequence). Losses at the gene ends were 5 bases for V and 2 bases for J; bases not matched to a gene: 6. The DNA for the CDR3 is TGTGCCAGCAGCCAACGTAGCGGGAACACAGATACGCAGTATTTT. Its translation: CASSQRSGNTDTQYF.

This chain joins TRBV12-3 or TRBV12-4 and TRBJ2-3; D ambiguous. The CDR3 contains 15 residues. V was clipped by 1 base and J by 1 base, with 9 bases between them. The chain's CDR3 is CASSLGNLGTDTQYF. The CDR3, as DNA: TGTGCCAGCAGTTTAGGAAATTTGGGCACAGATACGCAGTATTTT.